This passage covers 32 T cell receptor beta chains from one sample sequenced in a study of cytotoxic CD8 clonotypes in ibrutinib-treated CLL. The method was immunoSEQ multiplex PCR; TCRdb's version includes in-frame clones alone and lacks a portion of them. Here the sample spans some 150,000 clones, approximately 75% being singletons. This material consisted of PBMCs, taken after 12 months of ibrutinib treatment. These receptors came from a human donor with chronic lymphocytic leukemia.

The chain couples TRBV7-7 to TRBJ2-1; D assignment may be TRBD1 or TRBD2 (5 bases each). V lost 3 bases, J lost 6 bases, and 9 bases lay in between. The CDR3 is made up of 13 amino acids. The germline gives CDR1 SSHAT, CDR2 FNYEAQ (reference sequence). The CDR3 nucleotides read TGTGCCAGCAGCTTTGTCGGGACCAATGAGCAGTTCTTC. Translating gives CASSFVGTNEQFF.

This clone has a handful of counts. The chain carries TRBV6-5 and TRBJ2-7; TRBD2 aligns across 8 bases. V was pared by 7 bases and J by 2 bases, with 10 bases of the junction left unmatched. The CDR3 contains 15 residues. The germline CDR1 and CDR2 sequences are MNHEY and SVGAGI. CDR3 sequence reads: CASKKAGGSPYEQYF. Written as DNA, the CDR3 is TGTGCCAGCAAAAAGGCGGGGGGTTCACCCTACGAGCAGTACTTC.

The chain has TRBV9 and TRBJ2-1, with a weak D call TRBD2 (6 bases). V was pared by 0 bases and J by 6 bases, with 10 bases between. The germline gives CDR1 SGDLS, CDR2 YYNGEE. The CDR3 spans 14 residues. CDR3 sequence: CASSVGGVGNEQFF. The CDR3 DNA is TGTGCCAGCAGCGTAGGCGGGGTTGGCAATGAGCAGTTCTTC.

This clone was seen more than once but under ten times. The chain links TRBV27 to TRBJ2-2, with TRBD2 matching over 9 bases. The CDR3 consists of 16 residues. V lost 2 bases to trimming and J lost 1 base; unmatched junction nucleotides: 2. Per germline, CDR1 MNHEY and CDR2 SMNVEV (reference sequence). CDR3 sequence (DNA): TGTGCCAGCAGTTTAGTAGCGGGAGAGAACACCGGGGAGCTGTTTTTT. It translates to CASSLVAGENTGELFF.

This chain joins TRBV4-2 and TRBJ1-2; weak D call: TRBD1 (6 bases). This CDR3 is 15 amino acids long. V dropped 0 bases and J dropped 4 bases, with 12 bases sitting between them. CDR1 LGHNA and CDR2 YNFKEQ come from the germline V gene. CDR3 bases: TGTGCCAGCAGCCAAGAGGGGGCCTTTAGCTATGGCTACACCTTC. It codes for CASSQEGAFSYGYTF.

V usage is TRBV7-2 and J usage is TRBJ2-2; possible D gene TRBD2, 6 bases. The CDR3 length is 17 residues. Trimming shortened V by 3 bases and J by 2 bases, and 16 bases separated the two germline ends. From germline, CDR1 is SGHTA and CDR2 FQGNSA. Here the CDR3 reads CASSFEPGLLNTGELFF. In nucleotides, the CDR3 is TGTGCCAGCAGCTTTGAGCCGGGACTCCTTAACACCGGGGAGCTGTTTTTT.

V usage is TRBV5-1 and J usage is TRBJ2-7; 7 bases map to TRBD2. Germline CDR1 SGHRS, CDR2 YFSETQ. The J segment lost 3 bases and the V segment lost 5 bases, leaving 11 bases of the junction unmatched. This CDR3 region has 15 residues. For the CDR3, the DNA is TGCGCCAGCAGTTATCCGGGACTAAAGAACTACGAGCAGTACTTC. Translation: CASSYPGLKNYEQYF.

The gene calls are TRBV5-1 and TRBJ2-5; D is undetermined. The CDR3 spans 15 residues. V lost 9 bases to trimming and J lost 2 bases, with 20 bases between them. Germline lookup yields CDR1 SGHRS and CDR2 YFSETQ. The CDR3 protein is CATSVQAGLQETQYF. In nucleotides, the CDR3 is TGCGCCACCTCGGTCCAGGCAGGTTTACAAGAGACCCAGTACTTC.

The chain has TRBV12-1 and TRBJ1-4. TRBV12-1 is designated a pseudogene. This CDR3 comprises 14 residues. The CDR3 loop reads CASSRAYGNEKLFF. CDR3 bases: TGTGCCAGCAGCCGAGCTTACGGTAATGAAAAACTGTTTTTT.

This chain links TRBV7-2 with TRBJ2-7; the D call may be TRBD1 or TRBD2 (5 bases each). Trimming removed 3 bases from V and 0 bases from J, with 12 bases in between. This CDR3 spans 15 amino acids. Per germline, CDR1 SGHTA and CDR2 FQGNSA. This chain's CDR3 is CASSLTGTYSYEQYF. For the CDR3, the DNA is TGTGCCAGCAGCTTGACCGGGACCTACTCCTACGAGCAGTACTTC.

This clone has only one observation. CDR3 in DNA: TGTGCCAGTAGTTTACTAGCGGCCTACAGCACAGATACGCAGTATTTT. This codes for CASSLLAAYSTDTQYF. This chain connects TRBV19 to TRBJ2-3, with 8 bases matching TRBD2. Germline V lookup: CDR1 LNHDA, CDR2 SQIVND (reference sequence). This CDR3 is 16 amino acids long. The V gene end was trimmed by 5 bases and the J gene end by 0 bases; junction bases not matched to a gene: 7.

This clone occurred once. The chain couples TRBV7-9 to TRBJ1-1; D possibly corresponds to TRBD1 (5 bases). Germline loops: CDR1 SEHNR, CDR2 FQNEAQ (reference sequence). The CDR3 spans 14 residues. Trimming removed 5 bases from V and 2 bases from J, with 12 bases in between. Here the CDR3 DNA reads TGTGCCAGCAGCCCGACGACAGTAAACACTGAAGCTTTCTTT. This codes for CASSPTTVNTEAFF.

The chain has TRBV9 and TRBJ2-2; the D call may be TRBD1 or TRBD2 (7 bases each). Germline V gives CDR1 SGDLS, CDR2 YYNGEE. This CDR3 spans 18 amino acids. Trimming took 3 bases from V and 5 from J, leaving 23 bases between them. This CDR3 is CASSGNLGEGAWTGELFF. The CDR3 DNA sequence: TGTGCCAGCAGCGGAAATCTCGGGGAGGGGGCTTGGACCGGGGAGCTGTTTTTT. Using reference TRBV9 and TRBJ2-2 for the parts outside the CDR3, the full variable domain is DSGVTQTPKHLITATGQRVTLRCSPRSGDLSVYWYQQSLDQGLQFLIQYYNGEERAKGNILERFSAQQFPDLHSELNLSSLELGDSALYFCASSGNLGEGAWTGELFFGEGSRLTVL.

The chain uses TRBV5-1 and TRBJ2-7; D remains ambiguous. The germline CDR1 and CDR2 sequences are SGHRS and YFSETQ. The ends were cut back, 0 bases at V and 0 bases at J, with 10 bases in the middle. This CDR3 has 15 residues. DNA for the CDR3: TGCGCCAGCAGCTTGGTTGGGTCGGCCTCCTACGAGCAGTACTTC. Its translation is CASSLVGSASYEQYF.

This sequence joins TRBV4-2 and TRBJ2-7; possibly TRBD2 for D (6 bases). Between the trimmed V and J ends, which lost 0 bases and 11 bases, there was a span of 17 bases. Per the germline V gene, CDR1 is LGHNA and CDR2 is YNFKEQ. The CDR3 length is 14 residues. In nucleotides, the CDR3 is TGTGCCAGCAGCCAAGATTCGGAGGGCCGGAGGAAGTACTTC. Protein sequence: CASSQDSEGRRKYF.

J is TRBJ2-5 and V is TRBV7-2; D is ambiguous. Trimming pared 7 bases from V and 2 bases from J, leaving 11 bases between. Germline CDR1 is SGHTA and CDR2 is FQGNSA. CDR3 length: 13 residues. The CDR3 loop is CASTPENQETQYF. The DNA for the CDR3 is TGTGCCAGCACGCCCGAAAATCAAGAGACCCAGTACTTC.

This chain joins TRBV20-1 and TRBJ2-4, with D tentatively TRBD1 (5 bases). Trimming took 0 bases from V and 8 from J, leaving 5 bases between them. Germline assignment: CDR1 DFQATT and CDR2 SNEGSKA (reference sequence). CDR3 length equals 11 residues. DNA of the CDR3: TGCAGTGCTAGAGACAGGGACATTCAGTACTTC. Translated, it gives CSARDRDIQYF.

This sequence joins TRBV5-1 and TRBJ2-5, with 9 nucleotides matching TRBD1. Trimming took 4 bases from V and 4 from J; bases not matched to a gene: 5. CDR3 length equals 14 residues. Germline CDR1 and CDR2: SGHRS and YFSETQ. The CDR3 loop reads CASSDGQGRETQYF. Written as DNA, the CDR3 is TGCGCCAGCAGCGATGGACAGGGGCGAGAGACCCAGTACTTC.

The CDR3 nucleotides are TGTGCCAGCAGCGGCAGCGGGAGCTCCTACAATGAGCAGTTCTTC. Translating it yields CASSGSGSSYNEQFF. The gene calls are TRBV7-3 and TRBJ2-1; 8 bases map to TRBD2. Per germline, CDR1 SGHTA and CDR2 FQGTGA. The CDR3 extends over 15 amino acids. The ends lost 5 bases at V and 0 bases at J; junction bases unmatched: 3. Supplemented by reference TRBV7-3 and TRBJ2-1, the full variable domain reads GAGVSQTPSNKVTEKGKYVELRCDPISGHTALYWYRQSLGQGPEFLIYFQGTGAADDSGLPNDRFFAVRPEGSVSTLKIQRTERGDSAVYLCASSGSGSSYNEQFFGPGTRLTVL.

The chain couples TRBV28 to TRBJ2-7; 12 bases match TRBD2. This CDR3 contains 19 residues. Looked up from germline, CDR1 is MDHEN and CDR2 is SYDVKM. Trimming cost V 5 bases and J 2 bases; bases outside gene matches: 16. As DNA, the CDR3 is TGTGCCAGCAGTATAGGACTGGAGAGACTAGCGGGGGCGACCTACGAGCAGTACTTC. It specifies CASSIGLERLAGATYEQYF. The full variable domain, with the rest looked up from reference TRBV28 and TRBJ2-7, is DVKVTQSSRYLVKRTGEKVFLECVQDMDHENMFWYRQDPGLGLRLIYFSYDVKMKEKGDIPEGYSVSREKKERFSLILESASTNQTSMYLCASSIGLERLAGATYEQYFGPGTRLTVT.

This rearrangement joins TRBV9 to TRBJ2-2; perhaps TRBD1 as D (6 bases). Germline V CDR1 and CDR2: SGDLS, YYNGEE. The CDR3 is 14 residues long. Trimming cost V 4 bases and J 3 bases, with 10 bases left between them. CDR3 DNA: TGTGCCAGCAGCCCCAGGGGCCACACCGGGGAGCTGTTTTTT. This translates into CASSPRGHTGELFF.

This clone was observed once. This rearrangement joins TRBV29-1 to TRBJ2-7; D not resolved. V was pared by 6 bases and J by 5 bases, with 11 bases between. The CDR3 runs 11 residues. Germline CDR1 and CDR2: SQVTM and ANQGSEA. CDR3 in amino acids: CSVRHSHEQYF. The CDR3 DNA is TGCAGCGTGAGGCACAGCCACGAGCAGTACTTC.

This chain joins TRBV28 and TRBJ1-5; 11 nucleotides match TRBD1. Looked up from germline, CDR1 is MDHEN and CDR2 is SYDVKM. The junction had 6 bases not matched to a gene; V was cut back by 5 bases and J by 6 bases. The CDR3 contains 15 residues. The CDR3 protein is CASSPGTGGVQPQHF. The CDR3 bases are TGTGCCAGCAGTCCAGGGACAGGGGGGGTTCAGCCCCAGCATTTT.

The chain links TRBV4-2 to TRBJ1-4; D may be TRBD1 (5 bases). The length of the CDR3 is 23 residues. The germline V gene has CDR1 LGHNA and CDR2 YNFKEQ. Trimming shortened V by 0 bases and J by 1 base, and 30 bases separated the two germline ends. The CDR3 DNA is TGTGCCAGCAGCCAAGATCCTCCCACCCTAGAGGACAACGGGGGTGGAACTAATGAAAAACTGTTTTTT. Translated: CASSQDPPTLEDNGGGTNEKLFF.

The chain couples TRBV6-5 to TRBJ1-4; weak D call: TRBD1 (5 bases). The CDR3 is 13 residues long. Germline assignment: CDR1 MNHEY and CDR2 SVGAGI. V lost 6 bases, J lost 1 base, and 6 bases lay in between. CDR3 residues: CASRGVTNEKLFF. Written as DNA, the CDR3 is TGTGCCAGCAGGGGGGTAACTAATGAAAAACTGTTTTTT.

The genes are TRBV5-4 and TRBJ1-5, with 9 bases lining up with TRBD1. The V and J ends lost 0 bases and 7 bases, in that order; junction bases with no gene match: 5. Germline CDR1 is SGHNT and CDR2 is YYREEE (reference sequence). The CDR3 is made up of 15 amino acids. In DNA, the CDR3 is TGTGCCAGCAGCTTGGCCGGGACAGGGAAACAGCCCCAGCATTTT. Translation: CASSLAGTGKQPQHF.

The rearrangement links TRBV27 to TRBJ1-1; a possible D gene is TRBD1 (5 bases). The V gene's germline CDR1 is MNHEY and CDR2 SMNVEV (reference sequence). The CDR3 sequence is 14 residues long. Trimming left V 5 bases short and J 4 bases short, with 14 bases between. In nucleotides, the CDR3 is TGTGCCAGCAGTATCGTCCAGGGTGGCACTGAAGCTTTCTTT. The encoded protein is CASSIVQGGTEAFF.

The V gene is TRBV7-2, the J gene TRBJ2-5, with 12 nucleotides matching TRBD2. Trimming at V came to 5 bases and at J to 1 base, leaving 2 bases not matched to a gene. From germline, CDR1 is SGHTA and CDR2 FQGNSA. The CDR3 consists of 15 residues. The CDR3 protein is CASSRTSGVQETQYF. In DNA form, the CDR3 reads TGTGCCAGCAGCCGGACTAGCGGGGTCCAAGAGACCCAGTACTTC.

This clone was recorded once. The V call is TRBV20-1, the J call TRBJ2-7; no clear D gene. Between the trimmed V and J ends, which lost 3 bases and 4 bases, there was a span of 7 bases. CDR1 and CDR2 (germline): DFQATT, SNEGSKA (reference sequence). The CDR3 loop spans 11 amino acids. CDR3 nucleotide sequence: TGCAGTGCTAGTACGAATTACGAGCAGTACTTC. Its translation: CSASTNYEQYF.

The chain joins TRBV19 to TRBJ2-2; no definite D call. This CDR3 contains 12 residues. Germline CDR1 is LNHDA and CDR2 is SQIVND (reference sequence). V shed 5 bases and J shed 8 bases, with 9 bases lying between them. In DNA form, the CDR3 reads TGTGCCAGTAGTGCAGATTTGGGGGAGCTGTTTTTT. Translation: CASSADLGELFF.

This rearrangement joins TRBV14 to TRBJ1-2; maybe TRBD1 (5 bases). The V end lost 0 bases, the J end lost 3 bases, and 14 bases lay between the germline ends. There are 16 residues in the CDR3. Germline V CDR1 and CDR2: SGHDN, FVKESK. The CDR3 here is CASSQDREGYYYGYTF. The CDR3 DNA reads as TGTGCCAGCAGCCAAGACAGGGAAGGCTATTACTATGGCTACACCTTC.

This clone was recorded only once. One end of the junction does not line up with germline, which may come from a read error. This CDR3 reads CASSPTRASENGQFF. The CDR3 DNA is TGCGCCAGCAGCCCAACGCGAGCTAGCGAAAATGGGCAGTTCTTC. The genes are TRBV4-1 and TRBJ2-1; tentatively, D is TRBD2 (6 bases). Germline V gene lookup returns CDR1 MGHRA and CDR2 YSYEKL. The CDR3 loop spans 15 amino acids.